These 28 T cell receptor beta chains originate from one sample sequenced in a study of blood T cell repertoires in COVID-19. TCRdb keeps only in-frame clones here, not all; method: immunoSEQ multiplex PCR. The table includes 40,000 to 65,000 clones, 86% detected once. Material for sequencing was peripheral blood. Source of these receptors: an older man with active COVID-19.

The chain has TRBV6-6 and TRBJ1-1; no clear D gene. This CDR3 has 14 residues. The germline V and J ends were trimmed by 0 bases and 5 bases, with 10 bases remaining between them. Germline V gene data show CDR1 as MNHNY and CDR2 as SVGAGI (reference sequence). The CDR3 sequence: CASSYSSPVTEAFF. The DNA of the CDR3 is TGTGCCAGCAGTTACTCCTCCCCGGTTACTGAAGCTTTCTTT.

The rearrangement joins TRBV18 to TRBJ2-5; 9 nucleotides match TRBD2. V shed 2 bases and J 1 base; nucleotides not matched to a gene: 8. This CDR3 region has 17 residues. The V gene's germline CDR1 is KGHSH and CDR2 LQKENI. This CDR3 is CASSPSLAGARQETQYF. CDR3 coding DNA: TGTGCCAGCTCACCATCCTTAGCGGGGGCCCGCCAAGAGACCCAGTACTTC.

The chain uses TRBV3-1 (or the pseudogene TRBV3-2) and TRBJ1-4; tentatively, D is TRBD1 (6 bases). Germline V gene data show CDR1 as LGHDT and CDR2 as YNNKEL (reference sequence). The CDR3 spans 16 residues. The V gene lost 4 bases and the J gene lost 0 bases, with 12 bases spanning the gap. The CDR3 DNA reads TGTGCCAGCAGCCCATTCGGACAGTCAACTAATGAAAAACTGTTTTTT. Translated, it gives CASSPFGQSTNEKLFF.

The chain is built from TRBV2 and TRBJ2-7, with D maybe TRBD2 (6 bases). The CDR3 consists of 13 residues. Germline assignment: CDR1 SNHLY and CDR2 FYNNEI. Trimming shortened V by 3 bases and J by 7 bases, and 13 bases separated the two germline ends. The CDR3 bases are TGTGCCAGCAGTGAGGACCGTGGGGGGGAGCAGTACTTC. Translating gives CASSEDRGGEQYF.

The V and J genes are TRBV11-3 and TRBJ2-3, with D possibly TRBD1 on 6 matching bases. With 1 base removed from V and 4 bases from J, the gap between germline ends came to 12 bases. From germline, CDR1 is SGHNT and CDR2 YENEEA. The CDR3 spans 15 residues. CDR3 in DNA: TGTGCCAGCAGCTTAGGGCAGGGGAGCCCAGATACGCAGTATTTT. Its translation is CASSLGQGSPDTQYF.

The CDR3 loop is CASSRTGTYGYTF. The CDR3 coding sequence is TGTGCCAGCAGCCGGACAGGGACCTATGGCTACACCTTC. This chain connects TRBV7-8 to TRBJ1-2, with TRBD1 matching 8 bases. CDR3 size: 13 residues. Germline trimming cut 5 bases from V and 4 bases from J; bases unmatched to any gene: 3. CDR1 and CDR2 (germline): SGHVS, FQNEAQ.

This CDR3 reads CASSFDSQETQYF. The CDR3 nucleotides read TGTGCCAGCAGCTTCGACAGCCAAGAGACCCAGTACTTC. V usage is TRBV7-2 and J usage is TRBJ2-5; a possible D gene is TRBD1 (5 bases). Trimming left V 3 bases short and J 1 base short, with 6 bases between. The CDR3 is 13 residues long. Germline V gives CDR1 SGHTA, CDR2 FQGNSA.

CDR3 residues: CASKRGEANNEQFF. The CDR3, as DNA: TGTGCCAGCAAGCGGGGAGAGGCTAACAATGAGCAGTTCTTC. The V and J genes are TRBV6-5 and TRBJ2-1; TRBD2 matches 7 bases. The CDR3 runs to 14 residues. Germline-derived CDR1 and CDR2 are MNHEY and SVGAGI. After removal of 7 bases from V and 5 bases from J, the junction contained 8 bases not matched to a gene.

This rearrangement joins TRBV6-5 to TRBJ1-1, with TRBD1 identical over 7 bases. J lost 5 bases, V lost 2 bases, and 2 bases had no gene match. The CDR3 spans 13 residues. CDR1 and CDR2 (germline): MNHEY, SVGAGI. As DNA, the CDR3 is TGTGCCAGCAGTTACCAGGGGGGTACTGAAGCTTTCTTT. Translation: CASSYQGGTEAFF.

This chain uses TRBV24-1 with TRBJ2-3; D perhaps matches TRBD1 (6 bases). From germline, CDR1 is KGHDR and CDR2 SFDVKD. V lost 7 bases, J lost 1 base, and 11 bases lay in between. The CDR3 runs to 14 residues. The CDR3 loop reads CATSLGAGTDTQYF. The CDR3 coding sequence is TGTGCCACCAGCCTGGGGGCCGGCACAGATACGCAGTATTTT.

This clone was counted between two and nine times. The gene calls are TRBV6-4 and TRBJ2-1, with TRBD2 matching 7 bases. The J segment lost 8 bases and the V segment lost 3 bases, leaving 10 bases of the junction unmatched. CDR1 is MRHNA, CDR2 SNTAGT, per germline. There are 15 residues in the CDR3. Written as DNA, the CDR3 is TGTGCCAGCAGTGAATCGGCGGGGGAGGGCGATGAGCAGTTCTTC. It is translated as CASSESAGEGDEQFF.

The CDR3 here is CASKPGLAGIRAYEQYF. As DNA, the CDR3 is TGTGCCAGCAAACCGGGACTAGCGGGGATTAGGGCCTACGAGCAGTACTTC. The chain links TRBV2 to TRBJ2-7; TRBD2 aligns across 13 bases. This CDR3 has 17 residues. Germline V lookup: CDR1 SNHLY, CDR2 FYNNEI. V gave up 7 bases and J gave up 2 bases; unmatched junction bases: 11.

As regards this clone: One end of the junction does not line up with germline, which may come from a read error. V gene TRBV2 combines with J gene TRBJ1-1; maybe TRBD1 (5 bases). The V gene's germline CDR1 is SNHLY and CDR2 FYNNEI. The CDR3 contains 13 residues. The CDR3: CASTGDRNTEAFF. DNA for the CDR3: TGTGCTAGCACGGGGGACCGAAACACTGAAGCTTTCTTT. Drawing the rest from reference TRBV2 and TRBJ1-1, the complete variable domain is EPEVTQTPSHQVTQMGQEVILRCVPISNHLYFYWYRQILGQKVEFLVSFYNNEISEKSEIFDDQFSVERPDGSNFTLKIRSTKLEDSAMYFCASTGDRNTEAFFGQGTRLTVV.

The sample holds a few counts of this clone. The chain uses TRBV13 and TRBJ2-1, with D tentatively TRBD2 (6 bases). This CDR3 is built from 16 residues. The germline V gene encodes CDR1 PRHDT and CDR2 FYEKMQ (reference sequence). V was cut by 6 bases and J by 8 bases, with 23 bases left in between. The CDR3 loop reads CASSLGARGRGYEQFF. The CDR3, as DNA: TGTGCCAGCAGTCTCGGGGCGCGGGGAAGAGGGTATGAGCAGTTCTTC.

This chain connects TRBV4-3 to TRBJ2-7, with 9 positions matching TRBD1. The CDR3 is 16 residues long. V was pared by 3 bases and J by 3 bases, with 9 bases of the junction left unmatched. CDR1 is LGHNA, CDR2 YSLEER, per germline. The CDR3 loop is CASSQGIGQGIYEQYF. For the CDR3, the DNA is TGCGCCAGCAGCCAGGGTATTGGACAGGGGATCTACGAGCAGTACTTC.

The rearrangement links TRBV29-1 to TRBJ2-5; D not resolved. CDR1 and CDR2 (germline): SQVTM, ANQGSEA. The CDR3 contains 10 residues. Trimming cost V 5 bases and J 4 bases, with 5 bases left between them. The CDR3 bases are TGCAGCGTTCACACAGAGACCCAGTACTTC. It yields the protein CSVHTETQYF.

The chain uses TRBV15 and TRBJ2-2; TRBD1 might be the D (5 bases). Trimming shortened V by 1 base and J by 4 bases, and 7 bases separated the two germline ends. Germline values: CDR1 LNHNV, CDR2 YYDKDF (reference sequence). The CDR3 spans 14 residues. The CDR3 loop reads CATSRGQTTGELFF. The CDR3 DNA reads TGTGCCACCAGCAGAGGACAGACCACCGGGGAGCTGTTTTTT.

The V gene is TRBV4-1, the J gene TRBJ1-2; D is uncertain. The V end was cut by 0 bases, the J end by 8 bases, with 19 bases between. The CDR3 is made up of 16 amino acids. The germline V gene encodes CDR1 MGHRA and CDR2 YSYEKL. Here the CDR3 DNA reads TGCGCCAGCAGCCAAGAGGTTCGGGAGGCAAGTAGCGGCTACACCTTC. Translated, it gives CASSQEVREASSGYTF.

The chain carries TRBV5-1 and TRBJ1-2; TRBD1 matches 9 bases. The V gene end was trimmed by 3 bases and the J gene end by 4 bases; junction bases not matched to a gene: 4. Germline loops: CDR1 SGHRS, CDR2 YFSETQ. CDR3 length: 14 residues. CDR3 nucleotide sequence: TGCGCCAGCAGCTACGGACAGGGGAGCTATGGCTACACCTTC. This codes for CASSYGQGSYGYTF.

The J gene is TRBJ1-2, the V gene TRBV6-1; the D is unclear. The CDR3 loop spans 13 amino acids. V lost 1 base, J lost 5 bases, and 8 bases lay in between. Per the germline V gene, CDR1 is MNHNS and CDR2 is SASEGT. The DNA of the CDR3 is TGTGCCAGCAGTGAAGGCTTTCGGTATGGCTACACCTTC. Translation: CASSEGFRYGYTF.

The chain is built from TRBV5-1 and TRBJ1-2; possible D gene TRBD1, 6 bases. Germline CDR1 reads SGHRS; CDR2 reads YFSETQ. The CDR3 length is 13 residues. The V gene lost 0 bases and the J gene lost 8 bases, with 11 bases spanning the gap. DNA of the CDR3: TGCGCCAGCAGCTTGGAAGGGGGAATAGGCTACACCTTC. This gives the protein CASSLEGGIGYTF.

The chain combines TRBV6-4 with TRBJ1-1; D may be TRBD1 (6 bases). From germline, CDR1 is MRHNA and CDR2 SNTAGT. The length of the CDR3 is 12 residues. V lost 0 bases and J 10 bases, leaving 9 bases between the germline ends. CDR3 sequence reads: CASSDSLGGAFF. In DNA form, the CDR3 reads TGTGCCAGCAGTGACTCTCTAGGGGGAGCTTTCTTT.

The CDR3 region is CASSLESSYNEQFF. CDR3 sequence (DNA): TGTGCCAGCAGCTTAGAGAGCTCCTACAATGAGCAGTTCTTC. The rearrangement uses TRBV13 and TRBJ2-1; no definite D call. The CDR3 has 14 amino acids. The V gene's germline CDR1 is PRHDT and CDR2 FYEKMQ (reference sequence). V was clipped by 1 base and J by 0 bases, with 4 bases between them.

The CDR3 reads CASTQGLAGRIQYF. For the CDR3, the DNA is TGTGCCAGCACCCAGGGACTAGCGGGGAGGATTCAGTACTTC. V is TRBV2 and J is TRBJ2-4; TRBD2 matches 13 bases. The CDR3 extends over 14 amino acids. CDR1 is SNHLY, CDR2 FYNNEI, per germline. V trimming: 7 bases; J trimming: 10 bases; junction bases outside the gene matches: 7.

The V and J genes are TRBV4-3 and TRBJ2-3; TRBD2 aligns across 8 bases. Trimming took 3 bases from V and 3 from J; bases not matched to a gene: 14. There are 18 residues in the CDR3. CDR1 LGHNA and CDR2 YSLEER come from the germline V gene. CDR3 region: CASSHLYREGGWTDTQYF. CDR3 nucleotide sequence: TGCGCCAGCAGCCACCTTTACCGGGAGGGGGGTTGGACAGATACGCAGTATTTT.

This clone appeared many times. The rearrangement joins TRBV6-1 to TRBJ1-5; TRBD1 matches at 9 bases. Trimming removed 4 bases from V and 3 bases from J; junction bases left unmatched: 10. Per germline, CDR1 MNHNS and CDR2 SASEGT. The CDR3 consists of 17 residues. The CDR3, as DNA: TGTGCCAGCAGTGTCCCCGGGACAGGGCTTAACAATCAGCCCCAGCATTTT. Amino acid sequence: CASSVPGTGLNNQPQHF.

In this sample, this clone turned up many times. The V call is TRBV6-4, the J call TRBJ2-1, with unresolved D. Germline V gene sequence: CDR1 MRHNA, CDR2 SNTAGT. Trimming cost V 3 bases and J 0 bases, with 6 bases left between them. CDR3 length: 14 amino acids. The CDR3 nucleotides read TGTGCCAGCAGTGATGAGCGCTCCTACAATGAGCAGTTCTTC. It encodes CASSDERSYNEQFF.

This chain links TRBV19 with TRBJ2-5; unclear D gene. CDR1 is LNHDA, CDR2 SQIVND, per germline (reference sequence). The CDR3 extends over 13 amino acids. With 6 bases removed from V and 5 bases from J, the gap between germline ends came to 13 bases. The CDR3 loop reads CASSRLGGETQYF. For the CDR3, the DNA is TGTGCCAGTAGCCGACTGGGTGGGGAGACCCAGTACTTC.